Listed below are T cell receptor beta chains from one sample, sequenced in a study of cytomegalovirus exposure and HLA in healthy donors. This table comes from immunoSEQ multiplex PCR, and its TCRdb copy is limited to in-frame clones, with some not included. The table lists 250,000 to 400,000 clones, approximately 90% of them singletons. What was sequenced was PBMCs. The receptors stem from a woman aged 30 to 39 in good health and CMV-seropositive. CDR3s include the opening cysteine and the closing phenylalanine or tryptophan. The order of the fields is V gene, clone size, J gene, D gene, CDR3 protein, CDR3 DNA. A D gene is named only where the DNA matches it firmly. Size is stated for part of the rows, as once, few or many counts, or as a class when the clone is expanded.

TRBV11-2	.	TRBJ2-7	.	CASSLVPTGLYEQYF	TGTGCCAGCAGCTTAGTCCCGACAGGCCTCTACGAGCAGTACTTC
TRBV4-2	.	TRBJ1-2	.	CASSPLSLQGAYGYTF	TGTGCCAGCAGCCCCCTATCTCTCCAAGGGGCCTATGGCTACACCTTC
TRBV5-6	.	TRBJ1-1	.	CASSFPLESETEAFF	TGTGCCAGCAGCTTTCCTCTCGAGTCGGAGACTGAAGCTTTCTTT
TRBV27	.	TRBJ2-1	TRBD2	CASSLKREGYNEQFF	TGTGCCAGCAGTTTAAAACGGGAGGGGTACAATGAGCAGTTCTTC
TRBV20-1	.	TRBJ2-1	TRBD2	CSPQGGRAPFF	TGCAGTCCCCAAGGAGGGAGGGCACCGTTCTTC
TRBV5-1	.	TRBJ2-7	.	CASSQMGGGRAYEQYF	TGCGCCAGCAGCCAGATGGGGGGCGGGCGGGCCTACGAGCAGTACTTC
TRBV6-4	once	TRBJ2-7	.	CASVVRASAYSYEQYF	TGTGCCAGTGTGGTCCGAGCTAGCGCTTATTCCTACGAGCAGTACTTC
TRBV19	.	TRBJ1-5	.	CASSFGSNQPQHF	TGTGCCAGTAGTTTCGGAAGCAATCAGCCCCAGCATTTT
TRBV9	.	TRBJ1-1	TRBD1	CASSVVQGTTEAFF	TGTGCCAGCAGCGTAGTACAGGGGACCACTGAAGCTTTCTTT
TRBV20-1	once	TRBJ2-3	.	CSAYTQYF	TGCAGTGCTTATACGCAGTATTTT
TRBV29-1	few	TRBJ1-1	.	CSVEGPGWGTEAFF	TGCAGCGTTGAAGGGCCAGGTTGGGGCACTGAAGCTTTCTTT
TRBV5-4	.	TRBJ2-3	TRBD2	CASSGTGLAGSTDTQYF	TGTGCCAGCAGCGGGACGGGACTAGCGGGGTCCACAGATACGCAGTATTTT
TRBV28	once	TRBJ1-2	.	CASSLQGQDGYTF	TGTGCCAGCAGTTTACAGGGCCAAGATGGCTACACCTTC
TRBV5-1	few	TRBJ1-2	TRBD1	CASSLGQGGYGYTF	TGCGCCAGCAGCTTGGGACAGGGGGGCTATGGCTACACCTTC
TRBV15	few	TRBJ2-2	.	CATSRARANTGELFF	TGTGCCACCAGCAGAGCCAGGGCGAACACCGGGGAGCTGTTTTTT
TRBV30	.	TRBJ1-2	.	CAWSQGQGSNYGYTF	TGTGCCTGGAGTCAGGGTCAGGGGTCTAACTATGGCTACACCTTC
TRBV27	.	TRBJ2-7	TRBD1	CASRKPGTGGRDEQYF	TGTGCCAGCCGAAAGCCGGGGACAGGGGGCCGAGACGAGCAGTACTTC
TRBV30	.	TRBJ2-7	TRBD2	CAWKVLAGDEQYF	TGTGCCTGGAAGGTCCTAGCGGGAGACGAGCAGTACTTC
TRBV5-6	.	TRBJ2-1	.	CASSLRARSYNEQFF	TGTGCCAGCAGCTTACGAGCGAGGTCCTACAATGAGCAGTTCTTC
TRBV6-6	.	TRBJ1-5	.	CASIEGLYSNQPQHF	TGTGCCAGCATCGAGGGACTTTATAGCAATCAGCCCCAGCATTTT
TRBV9	.	TRBJ1-1	.	CASSVVLGMNTEAFF	TGTGCCAGCAGCGTAGTCTTGGGCATGAACACTGAAGCTTTCTTT
TRBV5-1	.	TRBJ2-1	.	CASSSLVGNEQFF	TGCGCCAGCAGCTCGCTAGTGGGCAATGAGCAGTTCTTC
TRBV9	.	TRBJ1-2	.	CASSVAAGNGYTF	TGTGCCAGCAGCGTAGCTGCCGGAAATGGCTACACCTTC
TRBV27	.	TRBJ1-1	.	CASSLSSGVRNTEAFF	TGTGCCAGCAGTTTATCGAGTGGGGTTCGAAACACTGAAGCTTTCTTT
TRBV6-1	.	TRBJ2-2	.	CASSKGLASNTGELFF	TGTGCCAGCAGTAAAGGCCTAGCTTCGAACACCGGGGAGCTGTTTTTT
TRBV12-5	.	TRBJ2-3	.	CASSTVNTDTQYF	TGTGCTAGTTCAACAGTAAACACAGATACGCAGTATTTT
TRBV6-5	.	TRBJ2-1	TRBD2	CASNSPGGSYNEQFF	TGTGCCAGCAACTCCCCTGGCGGGAGTTACAATGAGCAGTTCTTC
TRBV30	.	TRBJ1-1	.	CAWSDVHLNTEAFF	TGTGCCTGGAGTGATGTACATTTGAACACTGAAGCTTTCTTT
TRBV27	.	TRBJ2-1	TRBD1	CASTEGTGNEQFF	TGTGCCAGCACCGAGGGGACAGGGAATGAGCAGTTCTTC
TRBV12-2	once	TRBJ2-5	.	CASRLRLVSGGEETQYF	TGTGCAAGTCGCTTGAGGTTGGTTAGCGGGGGAGAAGAGACCCAGTACTTC
TRBV7-9	few	TRBJ1-6	.	CASSLGNMNSPLHF	TGTGCCAGCAGCTTAGGTAACATGAATTCACCCCTCCACTTT
TRBV19	.	TRBJ1-6	.	CASSIGPSRPLHF	TGTGCCAGTAGTATTGGGCCCAGCAGGCCCCTCCACTTT
TRBV10-1	.	TRBJ2-7	.	CGNGRYEQYF	TGCGGAAACGGGCGCTACGAGCAGTACTTC
TRBV4-1	.	TRBJ2-7	TRBD1	CASSREGQDRYEQYF	TGCGCCAGCAGCCGAGAGGGACAGGACCGATACGAGCAGTACTTC
TRBV19	.	TRBJ1-2	TRBD1	CASADRVYGYTF	TGTGCCAGTGCTGACAGGGTCTATGGCTACACCTTC
TRBV27	.	TRBJ2-7	TRBD2	CASSRLAAYEQYF	TGTGCCAGCAGCCGACTAGCGGCTTACGAGCAGTACTTC
TRBV18	.	TRBJ2-7	.	CASSAKGDYEQYF	TGTGCCAGCTCAGCAAAAGGGGACTACGAGCAGTACTTC
TRBV25-1	.	TRBJ2-5	.	CASSDGGARETQYF	TGTGCCAGCAGTGATGGGGGGGCGAGGGAGACCCAGTACTTC
TRBV9	.	TRBJ2-5	.	CASSGASGETQYF	TGTGCCAGCAGCGGCGCAAGTGGGGAGACCCAGTACTTC
TRBV2	.	TRBJ1-6	.	CASSVTEYNSPLHF	TGTGCCAGCAGTGTTACGGAGTATAATTCACCCCTCCACTTT
TRBV7-2	.	TRBJ2-3	.	CASSLEAGSTDTQYF	TGTGCCAGCAGCTTAGAGGCAGGGAGCACAGATACGCAGTATTTT
TRBV5-1	.	TRBJ1-6	TRBD1	CASSFKGAGNNSPLHF	TGCGCCAGCAGCTTTAAGGGGGCAGGGAATAATTCACCCCTCCACTTT
TRBV2	.	TRBJ2-4	TRBD2	CASRPKEIAGLAKNIQYF	TGTGCCAGCCGCCCCAAAGAAATAGCGGGGCTAGCCAAAAACATTCAGTACTTC
TRBV5-1	.	TRBJ2-1	.	CASSPSVVGSSYNEQFF	TGCGCCAGCAGCCCTAGCGTGGTCGGGAGCTCCTACAATGAGCAGTTCTTC
TRBV29-1	.	TRBJ1-1	.	CSVGERLNTEAFF	TGCAGCGTGGGGGAGAGGCTGAACACTGAAGCTTTCTTT
TRBV11-2	.	TRBJ2-3	.	CASSSWDRTAGTDTQYF	TGTGCCAGCAGCTCCTGGGATCGCACGGCCGGCACAGATACGCAGTATTTT
TRBV2	.	TRBJ2-6	.	CASSVVISGANVLTF	TGTGCCAGCAGTGTGGTGATCTCTGGGGCCAACGTCCTGACTTTC
TRBV4-3	few	TRBJ1-1	.	CASSQSIPGQNTEAFF	TGCGCCAGCAGCCAAAGTATTCCGGGACAGAACACTGAAGCTTTCTTT
TRBV11-2	.	TRBJ1-4	TRBD1	CASSFRTGSGATNEKLFF	TGTGCCAGCAGCTTCAGGACAGGGTCAGGGGCAACTAATGAAAAACTGTTTTTT
TRBV4-1	.	TRBJ1-1	TRBD1	CASSQRRSGQTNTEAFF	TGCGCCAGCAGCCAACGACGTTCGGGACAGACAAACACTGAAGCTTTCTTT
TRBV5-1	.	TRBJ2-2	.	CASSLPPGPVDGELFF	TGCGCCAGCAGCCTACCGCCGGGACCAGTGGACGGGGAGCTGTTTTTT
TRBV9	.	TRBJ2-7	TRBD1	CASSVGQQGALYEQYF	TGTGCCAGCAGCGTAGGACAACAGGGGGCCCTCTACGAGCAGTACTTC
TRBV27	.	TRBJ2-1	.	CASNPRGSGEVSYNEQFF	TGTGCCAGCAATCCCCGAGGAAGCGGTGAAGTTTCCTACAATGAGCAGTTCTTC
TRBV2	.	TRBJ1-1	.	CASSEGGTEAFF	TGTGCCAGCAGTGAAGGGGGCACTGAAGCTTTCTTT
TRBV19	.	TRBJ1-2	.	CASSPGPGNYGYTF	TGTGCCAGTAGTCCCGGACCTGGAAACTATGGCTACACCTTC